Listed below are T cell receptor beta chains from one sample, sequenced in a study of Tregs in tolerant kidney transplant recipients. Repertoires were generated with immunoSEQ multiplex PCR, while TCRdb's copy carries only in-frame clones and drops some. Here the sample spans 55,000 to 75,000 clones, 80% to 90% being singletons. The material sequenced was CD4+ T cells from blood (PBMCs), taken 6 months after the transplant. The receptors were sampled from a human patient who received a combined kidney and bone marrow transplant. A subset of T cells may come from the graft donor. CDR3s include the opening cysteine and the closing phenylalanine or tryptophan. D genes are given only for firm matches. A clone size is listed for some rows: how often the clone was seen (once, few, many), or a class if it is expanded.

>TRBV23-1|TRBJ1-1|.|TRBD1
TGCGCCAGCAGTCAACTCCCTATTGGGACAGTGAACACTGAAGCTTTCTTT
CASSQLPIGTVNTEAFF
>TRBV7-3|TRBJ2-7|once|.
TGTGCCAGCAGCCCGGGGGGCCGGGGCTCCTACGAGCAGTACTTC
CASSPGGRGSYEQYF
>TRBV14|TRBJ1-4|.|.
TGTGCCAGCAGCGCTCGGGGAGGGGGTAATGAAAAACTGTTTTTT
CASSARGGGNEKLFF
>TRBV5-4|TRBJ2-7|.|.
TGTGCCAGCAGCTTTACAGGAGCCTACGAGCAGTACTTC
CASSFTGAYEQYF
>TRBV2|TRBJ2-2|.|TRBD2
TGTGCCAGCAGAGCCCCGGGACTAGTGAACACCGGGGAGCTGTTTTTT
CASRAPGLVNTGELFF
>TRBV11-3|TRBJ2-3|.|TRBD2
TGTGCCAGCAGCAAAGGGACTAGCGGACGCACAGATACGCAGTATTTT
CASSKGTSGRTDTQYF
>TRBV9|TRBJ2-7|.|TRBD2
TGTGCCAGCAGCCCCCTGACTAGCGGGACCCCCTACGAGCAGTACTTC
CASSPLTSGTPYEQYF
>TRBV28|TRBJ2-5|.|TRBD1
TGTGCCAGCAGCCCCGGGGGACAGGGGGCGGGGGAGACCCAGTACTTC
CASSPGGQGAGETQYF
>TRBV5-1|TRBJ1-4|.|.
TGCGCCAGCAGAGACGGGGGGGGGCTCGGGGAAAAACTGTTTTTT
CASRDGGGLGEKLFF
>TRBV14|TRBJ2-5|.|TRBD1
TGTGCCAGCAGCCACCAGACAGGGGGCAGGGAGACCCAGTACTTC
CASSHQTGGRETQYF
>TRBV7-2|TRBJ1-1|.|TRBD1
TGTGCCAGCAGCTTAGGGACAGGGTTGGACACTGAAGCTTTCTTT
CASSLGTGLDTEAFF
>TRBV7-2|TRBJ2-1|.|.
TGTGCCAGCAGCTTCGAGCGGACCTACAATGAGCAGTTCTTC
CASSFERTYNEQFF
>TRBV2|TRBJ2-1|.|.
TGTGCCGCAGATCCGGCACGGGGGGCCCTTAGTGAGCAGTTCTTC
CAADPARGALSEQFF
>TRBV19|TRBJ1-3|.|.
TGTGCCAGTAGTAGAAGACAGTCCGGAAACACCATATATTTT
CASSRRQSGNTIYF
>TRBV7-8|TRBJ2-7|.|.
TGTGCCAGCAGCTTAGATTCTCGGCTCGACTACGAGCAGTACTTC
CASSLDSRLDYEQYF
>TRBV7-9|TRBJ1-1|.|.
TGTGCCAGCAGCCCCGGAGGGGCCGAGAACACTGAAGCTTTCTTT
CASSPGGAENTEAFF
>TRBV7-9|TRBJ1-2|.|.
TGTGCCAGCCCCAGGGGTGATGGCTACACCTTC
CASPRGDGYTF
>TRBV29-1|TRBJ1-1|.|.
TGCAGCGTTTGTTTCGGGTTCGAAGGTGGCACTGAAGCTTTCTTT
CSVCFGFEGGTEAFF
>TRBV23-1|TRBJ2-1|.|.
TGCGCCAGCAGTCAATCGGCTGCCTCCTACAATGAGCAGTTCTTC
CASSQSAASYNEQFF
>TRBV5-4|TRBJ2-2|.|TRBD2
TGTGCCAGCAGCCCCCGGGCTAGCGGAACGAACACCGGGGAGCTGTTTTTT
CASSPRASGTNTGELFF
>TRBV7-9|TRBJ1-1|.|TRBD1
TGTGCCAGCAGCTTAGGGGACAGGGGACGGTCCTCTGAAGCTTTCTTT
CASSLGDRGRSSEAFF
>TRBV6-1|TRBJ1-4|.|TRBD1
TGTGCCAGCAGAGCTGGACAGGGGGCTTGGGAAAAACTGTTTTTT
CASRAGQGAWEKLFF
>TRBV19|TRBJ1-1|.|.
TGTGCCAGTAGTATACACGGGTCGCGGGGTAGGAACACTGAAGCTTTCTTT
CASSIHGSRGRNTEAFF
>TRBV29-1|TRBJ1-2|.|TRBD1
TGCAGCGCAGCACAGGGGGATTTCGGCTACACCTTC
CSAAQGDFGYTF
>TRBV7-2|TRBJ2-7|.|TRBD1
TGTGCCAGCAACAGACAGGGGTCACCTACCTACGAGCAGTACTTC
CASNRQGSPTYEQYF
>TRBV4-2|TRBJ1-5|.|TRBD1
TGTGCCAGCAGCCGAGATATCGACAGGGTCTTTTACCAGCCCCAGCATTTT
CASSRDIDRVFYQPQHF
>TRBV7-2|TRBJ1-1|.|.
TGTGCCAGCAGCTTAGCACGAGTCACTGAAGCTTTCTTT
CASSLARVTEAFF
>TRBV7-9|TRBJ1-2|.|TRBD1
TGTGCCAGCAGCTTAGTCGGCCTGACAGGGAACTATGGCTACACCTTC
CASSLVGLTGNYGYTF
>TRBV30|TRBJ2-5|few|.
TGTGCCTGGAGTAGGCAGGGAGGTCAAGAGACCCAGTACTTC
CAWSRQGGQETQYF
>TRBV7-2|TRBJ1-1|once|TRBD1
TGTGCCAGCAGCCGGACAGGGTTTCCTGAAGCTTTCTTT
CASSRTGFPEAFF
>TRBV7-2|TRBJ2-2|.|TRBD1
TGTGCCAGCAGCTTAGTTCGGACAGGGCGGGGCGGGGAGCTGTTTTTT
CASSLVRTGRGGELFF
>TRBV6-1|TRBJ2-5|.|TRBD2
TGTGCCAGCAACTCCATCAGCGGGACCGGCGAGACCCAGTACTTC
CASNSISGTGETQYF
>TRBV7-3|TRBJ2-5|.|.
TGTGCCAGCAGCTTACTCCAGCAAGAGACCCAGTACTTC
CASSLLQQETQYF
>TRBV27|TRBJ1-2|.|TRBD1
TGTGCCAGCAGTAAGACAGGGGACTATGGCTACACCTTC
CASSKTGDYGYTF
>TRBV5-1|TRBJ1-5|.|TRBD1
TGCGCCAGCAGACCAGGACAGGGGTGGGATCAGCCCCAGCATTTT
CASRPGQGWDQPQHF
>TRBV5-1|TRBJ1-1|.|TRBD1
TGCGCCAGCAGCTTGCAGGGGGCGAACACTGAAGCTTTCTTT
CASSLQGANTEAFF
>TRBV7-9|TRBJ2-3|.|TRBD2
TGTGCCAGCAGCTCTGCACTAGCGGGAAAAACAGATACGCAGTATTTT
CASSSALAGKTDTQYF
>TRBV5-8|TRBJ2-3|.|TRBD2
TGTGCCAGCAGCACCTATAGCGGGGGCACAGATACGCAGTATTTT
CASSTYSGGTDTQYF
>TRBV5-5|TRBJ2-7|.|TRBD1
TGTGCCAGCAGCTTGAGTCCCCCAGGGGGCTACGAGCAGTACTTC
CASSLSPPGGYEQYF
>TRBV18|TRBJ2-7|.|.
TGTGCCAGCTCACCTGGTAGCGGGACAGGGTACTACGAGCAGTACTTC
CASSPGSGTGYYEQYF